The rows below give T cell receptor beta chains drawn from one sample of a study of T cell repertoires in cytomegalovirus infection. TCRdb analysed the reads with MiXCR anew, one entry per CDR3 protein. This sample has 650,000 to 900,000 distinct CDR3 sequences, with 32% found just once. What these receptors recognize is not known. The sequencing used cultured CD8+ T cells from PBMCs, collected from culture after CMV antigen stimulation. The receptors were gathered from a human donor in good health (CMV status not recorded). Some clones in this sample may be carry-over from other donors' samples. The CDR3 runs from the conserved cysteine through the conserved F or W. Each record gives: J gene, V gene, CDR3 protein.

>TRBJ2-5|TRBV12-3/TRBV12-4
CASSLGGTSGYQETQYF
>TRBJ2-2|TRBV7-9
CASSLLGQENTGELFF
>TRBJ1-5|TRBV6-1
CASGITGSTQPQHF
>TRBJ2-1|TRBV6-5
CASSFKTGREQFF
>TRBJ2-1|TRBV7-8
CASSWDGYNEQFF
>TRBJ1-4|TRBV7-8
CASKTPGTGPEKLFF
>TRBJ2-2|TRBV6-1
CASTRVTGELFF
>TRBJ2-3|TRBV6-5
CASSYSSTDTQYF
>TRBJ2-2|TRBV20-1
CSAPYKGTGELFF
>TRBJ1-6|TRBV7-8
CASSLRTGKDSPLHF
>TRBJ2-7|TRBV10-3
CAISDRTSTYEQYF
>TRBJ2-3|TRBV6-1
CASPGIGEDTQYF
>TRBJ1-5|TRBV6-6
CASSYWDRGGNQPQHF
>TRBJ2-4|TRBV6-5
CASRPGIAKNIQYF
>TRBJ1-5|TRBV7-6
CASSRGGDQPQHF
>TRBJ1-1|TRBV7-9
CASSLTDNTEAFF
>TRBJ2-6|TRBV10-3
CAISKGLAPISGANVLTF
>TRBJ2-2|TRBV4-1
CVSSPEVPTATGELFF
>TRBJ2-5|TRBV7-8
CASRTGFQETQYF
>TRBJ2-1|TRBV12-3/TRBV12-4
CASSDPGQGYNEQFF
>TRBJ2-1|TRBV6-2/TRBV6-3
CASSYFGGRFSDEQFF
>TRBJ2-5|TRBV27
CASSTSRTGAGETQYF
>TRBJ2-7|TRBV12-5
CASGLNSGDLTYEQYF
>TRBJ1-5|TRBV24-1
CATSNWDRATDQPQHF
>TRBJ1-1|TRBV6-6
CASTPGQGRTEAFF
>TRBJ1-5|TRBV19
CATKDRGSWQPQHF
>TRBJ2-1|TRBV6-5
CASSYSNRGSYNEQFF
>TRBJ2-5|TRBV20-1
CSARDLLAELQETQYF
>TRBJ2-2|TRBV7-7
CASSLAAPQSIAGELFF
>TRBJ1-5|TRBV7-8
CASSSGTGTSQPQHF
>TRBJ2-3|TRBV27
CASSLGQAPFDRYF
>TRBJ2-2|TRBV25-1
CATLVTGGPRTGELFF
>TRBJ2-1|TRBV11-3
CASSPDIDPNEQFF
>TRBJ1-1|TRBV6-2/TRBV6-3
CASRTMDSSRTEAFF
>TRBJ2-2|TRBV5-1
CASSLASTGDTGELFF
>TRBJ2-2|TRBV5-4
CASSSNSQTPGELFF
>TRBJ1-1|TRBV5-8
CASRPGALNTEAFF
>TRBJ1-1|TRBV6-1
CASSEEDRVHEGTTEAFF
>TRBJ1-4|TRBV5-4
CASSLDMRQNNEKLFF
>TRBJ1-3|TRBV7-2
CASSLGPHSGNTIYF
>TRBJ1-1|TRBV25-1
CASSETGTTEAFF
>TRBJ1-2|TRBV5-6
CASSLLEDYTF
>TRBJ2-5|TRBV27
CASSFARGETQYF
>TRBJ1-1|TRBV12-5
CASGLGQGVRTEAFF
>TRBJ2-1|TRBV6-5
CASSYGRESYNEQFF
>TRBJ1-2|TRBV7-6
CASSLDTDPGVNGYTF
>TRBJ2-2|TRBV6-5
CASSRDGLANTGELFF
>TRBJ1-3|TRBV5-1
CASSWGGQSSGNTIYF
>TRBJ1-2|TRBV20-1
CSAREEPGVGYGYTF
>TRBJ1-1|TRBV5-5
CAGSLVKGDTEAFF
>TRBJ2-3|TRBV20-1
CSARKDTQYF
>TRBJ2-1|TRBV4-2
CASSQRGQGAYNEQFF
>TRBJ2-5|TRBV12-3/TRBV12-4
CASTSRGAETQYF
>TRBJ2-2|TRBV15
CATSTRDRDTGELFF
>TRBJ2-2|TRBV12-3/TRBV12-4
CASSFTGGMLGELFF
>TRBJ1-1|TRBV15
CATSRDSYGNTEAFF
>TRBJ2-1|TRBV7-2
CASRYSNEQFF
>TRBJ1-4|TRBV6-1
CASSEANQEKLFF
>TRBJ2-7|TRBV20-1
CSVPDGDYEQYF
>TRBJ1-2|TRBV6-2/TRBV6-3
CASSYLGQLNYGYTF